These 2 T cell receptor beta chains were sequenced from one sample in a study of T cell clones after liver transplantation. Some clones are missing from TCRdb's copy, which holds only in-frame ones; the method was immunoSEQ multiplex PCR. This sample has some 120,000 clones; 75% to 95% occur once, and the top ten carry around 0.8%. Specimen: CD4+ T cells from blood, collected 12 months after liver transplant. The receptors here all came from a human patient who received a liver transplant. The T cells may come from the graft donor.

CDR3 bases: TGTGCCAGCACCGCGCCGGGAGGGAACACTGAAGCTTTCTTT. It encodes CASTAPGGNTEAFF. The genes are TRBV28 and TRBJ1-1; no clear D. With 7 bases removed from V and 1 base from J, the gap between germline ends came to 13 bases. The CDR3 has 14 residues. Germline loops: CDR1 MDHEN, CDR2 SYDVKM.

The chain combines TRBV5-1 with TRBJ2-7; no reliable D call. The CDR3 is 15 residues long. Germline CDR1 and CDR2: SGHRS and YFSETQ. The V gene lost 0 bases and the J gene lost 0 bases, with 10 bases spanning the gap. The CDR3: CASSLGRVSSYEQYF. The CDR3 nucleotides read TGCGCCAGCAGCTTGGGACGGGTTAGCTCCTACGAGCAGTACTTC.